This T cell receptor (beta chain) was found in a study of blood T cell repertoires in COVID-19. The overall study: Researchers got acute and convalescent COVID-19 samples from the United States, Italy and Spain. T cells, B-cell-depleted T cells, or PBMCs provided the cDNA or gDNA that served as material.

Under the authors' procedure: Reference gene primer amplification yielded estimated nucleated cell counts. Sequenced by immunoSEQ multiplex PCR; TCRdb stores in-frame clones only, minus some. V and J calls plus clone size are reproduced from that table; the DNA served to infer D and trimming. The sample contains 150,000 to 200,000 clones, roughly 82% of which appear only once. Patients at the Seattle site were enrolled during active infection and followed longitudinally. CDR1 and CDR2 (germline): KGHDR, SFDVKD. Trimming cost V 2 bases and J 2 bases, with 9 bases left between them. CDR3 size: 14 residues.

The V gene is TRBV24-1, the J gene TRBJ2-7, with D possibly TRBD2 on 6 matching bases. The sequenced material came from peripheral blood. This clonotype was obtained from a woman aged 55-70 years with COVID-19, enrolled during active disease. The CDR3 here is CATSDSRETYEQYF. CDR3 bases: TGTGCCACCAGTGATTCGCGGGAAACCTACGAGCAGTACTTC.